This TCR beta chain was sequenced during a study of T cell repertoires in cytomegalovirus infection. Study-level results: Clonotype analysis showed dominance of the ex vivo response by HLA-C-restricted CMV-specific TCR beta clonotypes.

As regards this clonotype: Its antigen is not known.

The ends lost 5 bases at V and 3 bases at J; junction bases unmatched: 9. CDR3 length: 17 amino acids. Germline V CDR1 and CDR2: MDHEN, SYDVKM. Each CDR3 protein gets one entry after TCRdb re-called the reads with MiXCR. The sample shows approximately 300,000 distinct CDR3 sequences, just under 25% of them seen only once. This chain uses TRBV28 with TRBJ2-7, with TRBD2 matching 14 bases. Material: cultured PBMCs, obtained from culture after CMV antigen stimulation. The clonotype originates from a human donor in good health (CMV status not recorded). Some clones in this sample may be carry-over from other donors' samples. The CDR3 sequence is CASSVPGLAGELYEQYF. CDR3 in DNA: TGTGCCAGCAGTGTACCGGGACTAGCGGGAGAACTCTACGAGCAGTACTTC.